These 20 T cell receptor beta chains were all obtained from the same sample, sequenced in a study of beta chain features in type 1 diabetes. Study-wide findings and caveats: A moderate, significant TCRB CDR3 shortening appeared in type 1 diabetes across four CD4+ subsets.

These receptors' antigens are unknown. The sequenced template was cDNA made from the entire isolated RNA. Method: immunoSEQ multiplex PCR; TCRdb's copy keeps in-frame clones and lacks some. This table holds roughly 700,000 clones, around 15% found once. Specimen: naive CD4+ T cells from blood. The receptors stem from a man aged 18 to 29 with type 1 diabetes.

This rearrangement joins TRBV27 to TRBJ2-7, with a weak D call TRBD1 (6 bases). Trimming shortened V by 4 bases and J by 11 bases, and 15 bases separated the two germline ends. Per the germline V gene, CDR1 is MNHEY and CDR2 is SMNVEV (reference sequence). This CDR3 comprises 12 residues. For the CDR3, the DNA is TGTGCCAGCAGTTCCCACAGGGAGAAGGAGTACTTC. This codes for CASSSHREKEYF.

The chain uses TRBV13 and TRBJ1-1; a possible D gene is TRBD1 (6 bases). Germline CDR1 is PRHDT and CDR2 is FYEKMQ (reference sequence). V lost 2 bases and J 2 bases, leaving 12 bases between the germline ends. This CDR3 is 15 amino acids long. Here the CDR3 DNA reads TGTGCCAGCAGCTTACTGGGGGGCCCCAACACTGAAGCTTTCTTT. Amino acids: CASSLLGGPNTEAFF.

The sample holds a few counts of this clone. V and J are TRBV30 and TRBJ1-4; TRBD1 might be the D (5 bases). In germline, CDR1 is GTSNPN, CDR2 SVGIG (reference sequence). The CDR3 is 14 amino acids. The V gene lost 4 bases and the J gene lost 8 bases, with 17 bases spanning the gap. CDR3 amino acids: CAWTSAGGFEKLFF. As DNA, the CDR3 is TGTGCCTGGACCTCAGCCGGGGGATTCGAAAAACTGTTTTTT.

Worth noting for this clone: Other DNA sequences from this sample encode an identical CDR3 as well. V is TRBV4-1 and J is TRBJ1-5; D not certain. V lost 1 base to trimming and J lost 6 bases, with 4 bases between them. CDR1 and CDR2 (germline): MGHRA, YSYEKL. The CDR3 length is 12 residues. CDR3 protein: CASSQVGQPQHF. The CDR3, as DNA: TGCGCCAGCAGCCAAGTTGGTCAGCCCCAGCATTTT.

This clone was seen a few times. V and J are TRBV6-1 and TRBJ2-1; the match to TRBD2 covers 8 bases. V shed 6 bases and J 0 bases; nucleotides not matched to a gene: 4. The CDR3 extends over 15 amino acids. In germline, CDR1 is MNHNS, CDR2 SASEGT. CDR3 nucleotide sequence: TGTGCCAGCAGGTTAGCGGGGACCTCCTACAATGAGCAGTTCTTC. It codes for CASRLAGTSYNEQFF.

Points on this clone: Other DNA sequences of this sample code for an identical CDR3. The chain carries TRBV2 and TRBJ2-2, with 7 bases lining up with TRBD1. The germline gives CDR1 SNHLY, CDR2 FYNNEI. V lost 4 bases to trimming and J lost 0 bases; unmatched junction nucleotides: 2. The CDR3 totals 15 residues. The CDR3 spells CASSAGTANTGELFF. For the CDR3, the DNA is TGTGCCAGCAGTGCCGGGACAGCGAACACCGGGGAGCTGTTTTTT. The full variable domain, with the rest looked up from reference TRBV2 and TRBJ2-2, is EPEVTQTPSHQVTQMGQEVILRCVPISNHLYFYWYRQILGQKVEFLVSFYNNEISEKSEIFDDQFSVERPDGSNFTLKIRSTKLEDSAMYFCASSAGTANTGELFFGEGSRLTVL.

The chain has TRBV7-9 and TRBJ1-4; 9 positions agree with TRBD1. V lost 3 bases to trimming and J lost 4 bases; unmatched junction nucleotides: 0. The CDR3 covers 14 residues. Per the germline V gene, CDR1 is SEHNR and CDR2 is FQNEAQ (reference sequence). The CDR3 spells CASSLDRGNEKLFF. CDR3 in DNA: TGTGCCAGCAGCTTGGACAGGGGTAATGAAAAACTGTTTTTT.

This clone occurred a few times. This chain connects TRBV21-1 to TRBJ1-6. TRBV21-1 is shown as a pseudogene. The CDR3 sequence is 15 residues long. This CDR3 reads CASSSGSSYNSPLHF. Written as DNA, the CDR3 is TGTGCCAGCAGTTCAGGGAGCTCCTATAATTCACCCCTCCACTTT.

This clone occurred a few times. This CDR3 is also generated by other DNA sequences in the sample. Here the CDR3 reads CASSPANEQFF. CDR3 bases: TGTGCCAGCTCTCCTGCAAATGAGCAGTTCTTC. The chain has TRBV18 and TRBJ2-1; unclear D gene. Germline values: CDR1 KGHSH, CDR2 LQKENI. V gave up 6 bases and J gave up 7 bases, with 7 bases separating them. The CDR3 covers 11 residues.

The chain links TRBV4-1 to TRBJ1-1; TRBD1 is a possible D gene (5 bases). V was shortened by 1 base and J by 2 bases, with 11 bases between the two germline ends. Germline assignment: CDR1 MGHRA and CDR2 YSYEKL. This CDR3 has 15 residues. For the CDR3, the DNA is TGCGCCAGCAGCCAAGCGGAAGGGGTTAACACTGAAGCTTTCTTT. Protein sequence: CASSQAEGVNTEAFF.

The chain joins TRBV29-1 to TRBJ1-2, with 10 bases that match TRBD1. This CDR3 contains 15 residues. Germline trimming cut 5 bases from V and 8 bases from J; bases unmatched to any gene: 14. The germline V gene has CDR1 SQVTM and CDR2 ANQGSEA. The CDR3 loop reads CSVSSGPGQGGGYTF. CDR3 sequence (DNA): TGCAGCGTTTCATCAGGCCCTGGACAGGGGGGCGGCTACACCTTC.

This clone was counted a few times. The rearrangement joins TRBV2 to TRBJ2-1; TRBD1 matches 9 bases. The junction had 5 bases not matched to a gene; V was cut back by 9 bases and J by 8 bases. Germline values: CDR1 SNHLY, CDR2 FYNNEI. The CDR3 is 12 amino acids. The CDR3 is CARKGQGYEQFF. In nucleotides, the CDR3 is TGTGCCAGGAAGGGACAGGGCTATGAGCAGTTCTTC.

This clone was picked up one time. The chain combines TRBV6-6 with TRBJ2-3; 9 positions match TRBD2. From germline, CDR1 is MNHNY and CDR2 SVGAGI (reference sequence). The CDR3 is made up of 16 amino acids. V gave up 6 bases and J gave up 4 bases; unmatched junction bases: 11. The CDR3 DNA reads TGTGCCAGCAGATACGGGGGAGCGGGGGGTGCAGATACGCAGTATTTT. This sequence encodes CASRYGGAGGADTQYF.

This clone was detected a few times. Other nucleotide sequences in the sample specify the same CDR3. The genes are TRBV5-1 and TRBJ2-3; D remains ambiguous. Germline V gene lookup returns CDR1 SGHRS and CDR2 YFSETQ. The CDR3 consists of 11 residues. The V end lost 2 bases, the J end lost 6 bases, and 4 bases lay between the germline ends. The DNA of the CDR3 is TGCGCCAGCAGCTTTGCGGATACGCAGTATTTT. Its protein product is CASSFADTQYF. The entire variable domain, with the rest obtained from reference TRBV5-1 and TRBJ2-3, is as follows: KAGVTQTPRYLIKTRGQQVTLSCSPISGHRSVSWYQQTPGQGLQFLFEYFSETQRNKGNFPGRFSGRQFSNSRSEMNVSTLELGDSALYLCASSFADTQYFGPGTRLTVL.

The chain carries TRBV11-3 and TRBJ2-3; TRBD1 matches at 10 bases. The CDR3 runs 15 residues. Unmatched junction bases numbered 3, after V lost 3 bases and J lost 3 bases. Germline V gene lookup returns CDR1 SGHNT and CDR2 YENEEA. In DNA, the CDR3 is TGTGCCAGCAGCTTCGGGACAGGGGCAACAGATACGCAGTATTTT. This translates into CASSFGTGATDTQYF.

The chain joins TRBV5-1 to TRBJ2-1; perhaps TRBD1 as D (6 bases). The germline CDR1 and CDR2 sequences are SGHRS and YFSETQ. The V gene lost 4 bases and the J gene lost 2 bases, with 16 bases spanning the gap. The CDR3 is made up of 16 amino acids. The CDR3 DNA reads TGCGCCAGCAGCCCAAGTGGGGGCAGGACCTACAATGAGCAGTTCTTC. It is translated as CASSPSGGRTYNEQFF. Full variable domain (missing parts from reference TRBV5-1 and TRBJ2-1): KAGVTQTPRYLIKTRGQQVTLSCSPISGHRSVSWYQQTPGQGLQFLFEYFSETQRNKGNFPGRFSGRQFSNSRSEMNVSTLELGDSALYLCASSPSGGRTYNEQFFGPGTRLTVL.

This chain connects TRBV30 to TRBJ2-5, with no clear D. The CDR3 has 14 residues. Germline assignment: CDR1 GTSNPN and CDR2 SVGIG (reference sequence). Trimming removed 3 bases from V and 2 bases from J, with 13 bases in between. CDR3 loop: CAWSPIWIQETQYF. Written as DNA, the CDR3 is TGTGCCTGGAGCCCTATCTGGATTCAAGAGACCCAGTACTTC.

The rearrangement uses TRBV6-5 and TRBJ1-1; D remains unclear. V was clipped by 6 bases and J by 1 base, with 12 bases between them. Germline V gene lookup returns CDR1 MNHEY and CDR2 SVGAGI. This CDR3 has 14 amino acids. The CDR3 protein is CASSPEHGNTEAFF. The DNA of the CDR3 is TGTGCCAGCAGCCCCGAACATGGGAACACTGAAGCTTTCTTT.

The V call is TRBV6-5, the J call TRBJ2-3, with 9 positions matching TRBD2. Germline V gene lookup returns CDR1 MNHEY and CDR2 SVGAGI. V was pared by 6 bases and J by 2 bases, with 6 bases of the junction left unmatched. The CDR3 is 15 amino acids. The CDR3 DNA reads as TGTGCCAGCAGCCGATCTAGCGGGGTCACAGATACGCAGTATTTT. Protein product: CASSRSSGVTDTQYF.

J is TRBJ2-3 and V is TRBV29-1; no definite D call. This CDR3 has 10 amino acids. Trimming pared 6 bases from V and 2 bases from J, leaving 3 bases between. Germline values: CDR1 SQVTM, CDR2 ANQGSEA. The CDR3 protein is CSVATDTQYF. As DNA, the CDR3 is TGCAGCGTGGCCACAGATACGCAGTATTTT.